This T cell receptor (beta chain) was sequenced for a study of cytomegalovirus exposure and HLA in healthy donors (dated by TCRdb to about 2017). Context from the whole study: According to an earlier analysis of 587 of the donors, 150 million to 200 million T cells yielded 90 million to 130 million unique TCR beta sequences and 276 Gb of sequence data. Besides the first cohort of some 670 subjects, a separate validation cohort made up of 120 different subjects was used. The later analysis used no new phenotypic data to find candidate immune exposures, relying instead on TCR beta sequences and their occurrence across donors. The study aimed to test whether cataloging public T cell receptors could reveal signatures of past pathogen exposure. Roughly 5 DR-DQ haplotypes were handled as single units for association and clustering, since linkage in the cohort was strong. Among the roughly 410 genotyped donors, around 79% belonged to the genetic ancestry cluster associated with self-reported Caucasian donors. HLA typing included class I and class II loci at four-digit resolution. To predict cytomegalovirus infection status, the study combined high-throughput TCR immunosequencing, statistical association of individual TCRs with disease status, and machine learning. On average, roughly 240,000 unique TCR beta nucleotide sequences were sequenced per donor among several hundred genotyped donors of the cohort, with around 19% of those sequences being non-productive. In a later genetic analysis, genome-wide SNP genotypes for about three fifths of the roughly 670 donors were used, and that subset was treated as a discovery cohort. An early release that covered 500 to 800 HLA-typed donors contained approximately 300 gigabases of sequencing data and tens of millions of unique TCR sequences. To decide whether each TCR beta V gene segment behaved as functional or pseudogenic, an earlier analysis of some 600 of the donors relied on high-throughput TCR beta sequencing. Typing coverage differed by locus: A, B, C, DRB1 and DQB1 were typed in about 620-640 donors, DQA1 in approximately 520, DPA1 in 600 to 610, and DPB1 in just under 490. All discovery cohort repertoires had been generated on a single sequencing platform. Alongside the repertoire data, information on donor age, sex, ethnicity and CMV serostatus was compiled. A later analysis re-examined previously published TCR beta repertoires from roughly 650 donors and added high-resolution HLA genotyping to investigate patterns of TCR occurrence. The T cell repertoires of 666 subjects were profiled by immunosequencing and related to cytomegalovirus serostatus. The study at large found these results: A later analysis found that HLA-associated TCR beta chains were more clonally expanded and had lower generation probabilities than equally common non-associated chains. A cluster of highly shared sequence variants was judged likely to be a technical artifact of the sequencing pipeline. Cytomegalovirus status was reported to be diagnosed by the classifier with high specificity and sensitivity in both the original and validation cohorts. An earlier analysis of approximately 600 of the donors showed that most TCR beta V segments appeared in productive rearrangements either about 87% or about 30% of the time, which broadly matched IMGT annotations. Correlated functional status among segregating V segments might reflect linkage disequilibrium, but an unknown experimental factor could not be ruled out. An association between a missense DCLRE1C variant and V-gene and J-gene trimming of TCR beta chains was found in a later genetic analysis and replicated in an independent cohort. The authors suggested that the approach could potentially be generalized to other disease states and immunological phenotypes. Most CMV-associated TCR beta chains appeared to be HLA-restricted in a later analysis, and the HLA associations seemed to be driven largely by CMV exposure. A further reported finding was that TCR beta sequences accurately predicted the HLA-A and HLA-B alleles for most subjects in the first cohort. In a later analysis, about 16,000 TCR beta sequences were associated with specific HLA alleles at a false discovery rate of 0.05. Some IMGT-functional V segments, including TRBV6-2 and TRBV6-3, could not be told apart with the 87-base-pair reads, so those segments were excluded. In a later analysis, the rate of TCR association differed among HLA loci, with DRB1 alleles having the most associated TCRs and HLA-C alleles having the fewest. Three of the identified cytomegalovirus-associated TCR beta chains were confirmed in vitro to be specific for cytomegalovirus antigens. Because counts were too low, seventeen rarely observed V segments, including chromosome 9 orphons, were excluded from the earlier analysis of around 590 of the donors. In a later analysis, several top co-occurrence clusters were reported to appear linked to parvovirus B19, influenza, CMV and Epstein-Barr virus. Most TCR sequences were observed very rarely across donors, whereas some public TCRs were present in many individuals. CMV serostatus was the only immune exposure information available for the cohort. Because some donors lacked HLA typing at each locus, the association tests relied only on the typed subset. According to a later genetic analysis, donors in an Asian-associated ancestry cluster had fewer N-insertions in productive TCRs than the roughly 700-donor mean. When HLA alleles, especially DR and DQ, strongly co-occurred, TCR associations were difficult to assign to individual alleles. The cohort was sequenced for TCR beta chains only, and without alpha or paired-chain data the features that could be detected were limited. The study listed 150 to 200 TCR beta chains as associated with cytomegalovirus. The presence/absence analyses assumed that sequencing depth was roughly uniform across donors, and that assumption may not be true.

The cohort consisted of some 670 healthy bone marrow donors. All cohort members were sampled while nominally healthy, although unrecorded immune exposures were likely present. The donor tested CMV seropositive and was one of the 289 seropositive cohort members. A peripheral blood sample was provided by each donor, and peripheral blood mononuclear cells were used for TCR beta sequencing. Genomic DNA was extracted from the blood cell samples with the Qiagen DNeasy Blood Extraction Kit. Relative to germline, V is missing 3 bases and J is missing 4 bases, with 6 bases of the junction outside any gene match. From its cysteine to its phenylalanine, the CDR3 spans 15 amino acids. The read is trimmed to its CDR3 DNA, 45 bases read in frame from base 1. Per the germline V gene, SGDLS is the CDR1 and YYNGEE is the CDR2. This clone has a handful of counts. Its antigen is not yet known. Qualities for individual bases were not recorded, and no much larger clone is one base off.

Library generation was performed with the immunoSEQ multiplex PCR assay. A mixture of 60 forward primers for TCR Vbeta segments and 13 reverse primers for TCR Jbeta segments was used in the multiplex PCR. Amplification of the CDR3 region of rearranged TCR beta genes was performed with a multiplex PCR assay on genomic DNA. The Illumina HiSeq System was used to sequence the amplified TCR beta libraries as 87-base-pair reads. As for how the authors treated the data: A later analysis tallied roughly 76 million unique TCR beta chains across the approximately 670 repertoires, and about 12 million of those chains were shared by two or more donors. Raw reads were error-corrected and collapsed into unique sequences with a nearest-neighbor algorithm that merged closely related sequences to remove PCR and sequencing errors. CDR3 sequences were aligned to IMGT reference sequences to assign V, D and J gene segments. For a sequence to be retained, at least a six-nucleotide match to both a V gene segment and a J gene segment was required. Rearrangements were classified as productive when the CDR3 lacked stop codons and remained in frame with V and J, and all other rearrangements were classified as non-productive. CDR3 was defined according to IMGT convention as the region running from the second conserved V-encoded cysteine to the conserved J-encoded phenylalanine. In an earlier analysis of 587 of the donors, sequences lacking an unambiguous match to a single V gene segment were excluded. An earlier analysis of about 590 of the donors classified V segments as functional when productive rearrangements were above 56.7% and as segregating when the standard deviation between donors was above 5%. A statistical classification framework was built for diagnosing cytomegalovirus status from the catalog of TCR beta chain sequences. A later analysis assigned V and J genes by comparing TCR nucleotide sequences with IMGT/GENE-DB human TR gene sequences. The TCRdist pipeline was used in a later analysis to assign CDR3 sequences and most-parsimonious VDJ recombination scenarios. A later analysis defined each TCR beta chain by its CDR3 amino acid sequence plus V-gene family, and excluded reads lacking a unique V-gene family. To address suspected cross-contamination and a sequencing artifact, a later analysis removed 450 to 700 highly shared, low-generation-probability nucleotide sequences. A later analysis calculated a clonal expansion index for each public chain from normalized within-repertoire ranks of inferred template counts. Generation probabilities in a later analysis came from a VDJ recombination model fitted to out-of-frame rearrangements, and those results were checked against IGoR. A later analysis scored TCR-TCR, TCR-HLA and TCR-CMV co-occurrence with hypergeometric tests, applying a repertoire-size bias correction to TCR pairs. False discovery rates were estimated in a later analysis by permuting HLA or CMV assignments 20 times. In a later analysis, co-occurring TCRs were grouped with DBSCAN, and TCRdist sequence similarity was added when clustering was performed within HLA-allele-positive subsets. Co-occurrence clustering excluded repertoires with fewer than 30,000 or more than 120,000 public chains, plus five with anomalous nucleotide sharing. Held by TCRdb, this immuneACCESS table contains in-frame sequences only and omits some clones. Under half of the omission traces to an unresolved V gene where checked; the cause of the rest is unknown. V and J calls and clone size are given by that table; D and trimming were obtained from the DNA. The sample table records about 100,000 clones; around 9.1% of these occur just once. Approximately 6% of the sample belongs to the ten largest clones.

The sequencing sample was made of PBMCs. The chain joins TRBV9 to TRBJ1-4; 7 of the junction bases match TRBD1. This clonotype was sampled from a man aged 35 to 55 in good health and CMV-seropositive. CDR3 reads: CASSALGGYNEKLFF. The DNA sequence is TGTGCCAGCAGCGCCCTAGGGGGCTATAATGAAAAACTGTTTTTT.